This T cell receptor (beta chain) was captured by sequencing in a study of molecular identifiers for immune sequencing clone quantification. Findings and caveats of the study: Clonotypes surpassing 20 RNA copies contained over 99% of effector molecules, versus under 1% in naive cells.

TCRdb reprocessed the PCR reads via MiXCR and lists one record per CDR3 protein. In the table there are approximately 680,000 distinct CDR3 sequences, less than 30% of which are singletons. This clonotype was recorded at least ten times. Its antigen is currently unknown. Naive CD8 libraries used 20,000 to 1,000,000 sorted cells and 10%, 30% or 50% RNA. The CDR3 runs 16 residues. V shed 5 bases, J shed 4 bases, and the junction held 5 bases outside the gene matches. Germline V gene lookup returns CDR1 PRHDT and CDR2 FYEKMQ (reference sequence). Sample: naive CD8+ T cells from blood, with Jurkat cell RNA spiked in. Subset given: FACS-sorted CD8+CD4-CCR7+CD45RA+ naive T cells. The TCR comes from a human donor in good health. Some libraries in this study had Jurkat cell RNA spiked in. The chain carries TRBV13 and TRBJ2-3; 14 nucleotides align to TRBD2. The CDR3, as DNA: TGTGCCAGCAGCCATGGGACTAGCGGGAGTTCAGATACGCAGTATTTT. Protein product: CASSHGTSGSSDTQYF.